Sequencing of this T cell receptor beta chain was carried out in a study of Ad26.COV2.S vaccination and SARS-CoV-2 variants. The table came from immunoSEQ multiplex PCR; TCRdb's copy has only in-frame clones and leaves some out. The table lists approximately 340,000 clones, 90% to 95% of them singletons. After removal of 7 bases from V and 4 bases from J, the junction contained 10 bases not matched to a gene. The CDR3 is made up of 15 amino acids. Germline CDR1 MGHRA, CDR2 YSYEKL. The starting material was peripheral blood, obtained after recovery from COVID-19. The chain combines TRBV4-1 with TRBJ2-7; TRBD1 matches 10 bases. The clonotype was recovered from a human donor who had recovered from COVID-19. For the CDR3, the DNA is TGCGCCAGCACCTATGGGACAGGGGTTATTTACGAGCAGTACTTC. It codes for CASTYGTGVIYEQYF.